The 25 T cell receptor beta chains presented below share a single source sample, sequenced in a study of cytomegalovirus exposure and HLA in healthy donors. 13 Jbeta primers and 60 Vbeta primers were used for the PCR. TCRdb's table, derived via immunoSEQ multiplex PCR, lists solely in-frame clones and lacks some. Here the sample spans tens of thousands of clones, roughly 69% being singletons. Source material: PBMCs. The origin of the receptors is a woman aged 25-40 years in good health and CMV-seronegative.

This clone has a single count. V gene TRBV4-1 combines with J gene TRBJ2-1; D is undetermined. Germline V CDR1 and CDR2: MGHRA, YSYEKL. The CDR3 is 15 amino acids. V was cut by 1 base and J by 4 bases, with 11 bases left in between. CDR3 sequence (DNA): TGCGCCAGCAGCCAAGCCCAGGCCCAGTACAATGAGCAGTTCTTC. This sequence encodes CASSQAQAQYNEQFF.

The chain couples TRBV11-2 to TRBJ1-2; D perhaps matches TRBD1 (5 bases). V was clipped by 5 bases and J by 5 bases, with 9 bases between them. Germline V gene lookup returns CDR1 SGHAT and CDR2 FQNNGV. The CDR3 spans 12 residues. CDR3 DNA: TGTGCCAGCAGCCCCAGACAGTATGGCTACACCTTC. This translates into CASSPRQYGYTF.

The V gene is TRBV6-5, the J gene TRBJ2-1; 11 bases fit TRBD2. With 3 bases clipped from V and 8 bases from J, the junction kept 9 bases outside the gene matches. Per germline, CDR1 MNHEY and CDR2 SVGAGI. The CDR3 extends over 16 amino acids. CDR3 region: CASSYSQTSGVHEQFF. The CDR3, as DNA: TGTGCCAGCAGTTATTCACAGACTAGCGGGGTGCATGAGCAGTTCTTC.

This chain joins TRBV5-1 and TRBJ2-5, with D perhaps matching TRBD1 (7 bases). The length of the CDR3 is 14 residues. Looked up from germline, CDR1 is SGHRS and CDR2 is YFSETQ. Trimming removed 4 bases at V and 5 bases at J, with 15 bases between. CDR3 coding DNA: TGCGCCAGCAGCATATCACAGGGGAGGGAGACCCAGTACTTC. Amino acid sequence: CASSISQGRETQYF.

This clone was picked up a small number of times. The chain joins TRBV6-1 to TRBJ1-4, with 8 bases fitting TRBD1. The CDR3 extends over 14 amino acids. The germline V gene encodes CDR1 MNHNS and CDR2 SASEGT. With V trimmed by 1 base and J by 7 bases, 2 bases remained unmatched. The CDR3 spells CASSEGTGSEKLFF. CDR3 DNA: TGTGCCAGCAGTGAAGGGACAGGGAGTGAAAAACTGTTTTTT.

This chain connects TRBV4-3 to TRBJ1-1; no clear D gene. Trimming shortened V by 4 bases and J by 0 bases, and 6 bases separated the two germline ends. From germline, CDR1 is LGHNA and CDR2 YSLEER. There are 13 residues in the CDR3. The CDR3 spells CASSPTVNTEAFF. The CDR3 DNA is TGCGCCAGCAGCCCAACGGTGAACACTGAAGCTTTCTTT.

V and J are TRBV11-3 and TRBJ2-1, with TRBD2 matching 10 bases. Unmatched junction bases numbered 10, after V lost 5 bases and J lost 6 bases. The CDR3 is made up of 16 amino acids. The germline V gene has CDR1 SGHNT and CDR2 YENEEA. The DNA of the CDR3 is TGTGCCAGCAGCACGCGAGCGGGAGGGCCGGGCAATGAGCAGTTCTTC. Its protein product is CASSTRAGGPGNEQFF.

The rearrangement joins TRBV11-2 to TRBJ2-1; 13 bases are shared with TRBD2. This CDR3 comprises 16 residues. V shed 4 bases and J 4 bases; nucleotides not matched to a gene: 4. CDR1 is SGHAT and CDR2 is FQNNGV in the germline V gene. The CDR3 loop reads CASSWTSGSIYNEQFF. The CDR3 DNA reads as TGTGCCAGCAGCTGGACTAGCGGGAGTATTTACAATGAGCAGTTCTTC.

This clone was counted a few times. The chain is built from TRBV5-5 and TRBJ1-2, with D unresolved. The CDR3 is 15 amino acids. CDR1 is SGHKS and CDR2 is YYEKEE in the germline V gene (reference sequence). The V and J ends lost 0 bases and 9 bases respectively, with 18 bases between them. CDR3 nucleotides: TGTGCCAGCAGCTTGGTGTGCAGGTCCTTAGGTCGCTACACCTTC. Translation gives CASSLVCRSLGRYTF.

J is TRBJ2-2 and V is TRBV11-3, with 10 bases matching TRBD1. Per germline, CDR1 SGHNT and CDR2 YENEEA. This CDR3 is built from 18 residues. Trimming took 3 bases from V and 4 from J; bases not matched to a gene: 11. The CDR3 loop reads CASSFATVRDRGTGELFF. The CDR3 coding sequence is TGTGCCAGCAGCTTTGCTACCGTAAGGGACAGGGGCACCGGGGAGCTGTTTTTT.

J is TRBJ2-7 and V is TRBV15; 8 bases are shared with TRBD2. From germline, CDR1 is LNHNV and CDR2 YYDKDF (reference sequence). Unmatched junction bases numbered 6, after V lost 1 base and J lost 4 bases. The length of the CDR3 is 15 residues. The CDR3 coding sequence is TGTGCCACCAGCAGAGGGGGTAGCGGGATTTACGAGCAGTACTTC. It codes for CATSRGGSGIYEQYF. Variable domain in full (rest from reference TRBV15 and TRBJ2-7): DAMVIQNPRYQVTQFGKPVTLSCSQTLNHNVMYWYQQKSSQAPKLLFHYYDKDFNNEADTPDNFQSRRPNTSFCFLDIRSPGLGDTAMYLCATSRGGSGIYEQYFGPGTRLTVT.

Details on this clone: Germline is not matched at one junction end, which may reflect a read error. The rearrangement uses TRBV5-1 and TRBJ1-2; 7 nucleotides match TRBD1. The CDR3 has 14 amino acids. Germline values: CDR1 SGHRS, CDR2 YFSETQ. Here the CDR3 reads CASSLEGTARGDTF. The CDR3 bases are TGTGCCAGCAGCTTGGAGGGGACAGCCCGCGGGGACACCTTC. The whole variable domain, filled in from reference TRBV5-1 and TRBJ1-2, reads KAGVTQTPRYLIKTRGQQVTLSCSPISGHRSVSWYQQTPGQGLQFLFEYFSETQRNKGNFPGRFSGRQFSNSRSEMNVSTLELGDSALYLCASSLEGTARGDTFGSGTRLTVV.

This chain uses TRBV5-1 with TRBJ1-2; D not certain. The CDR3 extends over 13 amino acids. V lost 2 bases and J 1 base, leaving 6 bases between the germline ends. Germline assignment: CDR1 SGHRS and CDR2 YFSETQ. This chain's CDR3 is CASSFGNNYGYTF. CDR3 nucleotides: TGCGCCAGCAGCTTCGGGAATAACTATGGCTACACCTTC.

This clone was seen only a few times. J is TRBJ2-7 and V is TRBV29-1; perhaps TRBD1 as D (7 bases). Trimming took 0 bases from V and 2 from J, leaving 14 bases between them. The CDR3 has 15 residues. CDR1 SQVTM and CDR2 ANQGSEA come from the germline V gene. Here the CDR3 DNA reads TGCAGCGTTGAAGATCGGGGGACAGCAGCCTACGAGCAGTACTTC. This codes for CSVEDRGTAAYEQYF.

The rearrangement uses TRBV19 and TRBJ1-1; a weak D match, TRBD1 (6 bases). Trimming shortened V by 7 bases and J by 8 bases, and 11 bases separated the two germline ends. CDR1 and CDR2 from the germline V gene are LNHDA and SQIVND (reference sequence). The CDR3 is 11 amino acids. The CDR3 DNA is TGTGCCAGTAAGGAAAGGGGGGAAGCTTTCTTT. Its protein product is CASKERGEAFF.

There are a few counts of this clone. The CDR3 coding sequence is TGTGCCAGCAGCCCAAGGGGAGGAGAGACCCAGTACTTC. Translated, it gives CASSPRGGETQYF. The chain is built from TRBV11-2 and TRBJ2-5; TRBD2 might be the D (6 bases). Trimming took 5 bases from V and 4 from J, leaving 11 bases between them. Germline assignment: CDR1 SGHAT and CDR2 FQNNGV. There are 13 residues in the CDR3.

The chain uses TRBV30 and TRBJ1-4; D is unclear. CDR1 and CDR2 from the germline V gene are GTSNPN and SVGIG (reference sequence). The CDR3 runs 14 residues. Trimming pared 4 bases from V and 8 bases from J, leaving 17 bases between. CDR3 nucleotide sequence: TGTGCCTGGAAAAGAGGGTTTGAAGGGGAAAAACTGTTTTTT. This codes for CAWKRGFEGEKLFF.

Only one count was recorded for this clone. The V and J genes are TRBV5-1 and TRBJ1-2; possibly TRBD1 for D (5 bases). CDR3 length: 16 amino acids. Trimming removed 0 bases at V and 0 bases at J, with 12 bases between. Looked up from germline, CDR1 is SGHRS and CDR2 is YFSETQ. CDR3 coding DNA: TGCGCCAGCAGCTTGGCCGAGCAGGGCACTAACTATGGCTACACCTTC. Amino acids: CASSLAEQGTNYGYTF.

The sample holds a few counts of this clone. V and J are TRBV2 and TRBJ1-2; possibly TRBD1 for D (6 bases). The CDR3 runs to 13 residues. From germline, CDR1 is SNHLY and CDR2 FYNNEI. V was pared by 8 bases and J by 2 bases, with 12 bases between. CDR3 in DNA: TGTGCCAGCTCCCCAGGGACAAACTATGGCTACACCTTC. This encodes CASSPGTNYGYTF. The full variable domain, completed using reference TRBV2 and TRBJ1-2, is EPEVTQTPSHQVTQMGQEVILRCVPISNHLYFYWYRQILGQKVEFLVSFYNNEISEKSEIFDDQFSVERPDGSNFTLKIRSTKLEDSAMYFCASSPGTNYGYTFGSGTRLTVV.

The chain carries TRBV27 and TRBJ1-5, with no clear D. Germline loops: CDR1 MNHEY, CDR2 SMNVEV (reference sequence). This CDR3 is 15 amino acids long. Trimming took 6 bases from V and 0 from J, leaving 12 bases between them. Written as DNA, the CDR3 is TGTGCCAGCAGCCCGGCGGAGTATAGCAATCAGCCCCAGCATTTT. It encodes CASSPAEYSNQPQHF.

J is TRBJ1-5 and V is TRBV28; 9 bases align to TRBD1. In germline, CDR1 is MDHEN, CDR2 SYDVKM. The CDR3 length is 16 residues. V lost 8 bases, J lost 4 bases, and 12 bases stayed unmatched. The CDR3 bases are TGTGCCAGCTCCTCAACAGGGGGCGAAGGAAATCAGCCCCAGCATTTT. Residues: CASSSTGGEGNQPQHF.

The chain links TRBV28 to TRBJ2-1; D ambiguous. This CDR3 has 15 amino acids. Germline CDR1 is MDHEN and CDR2 is SYDVKM. The ends were cut back, 7 bases at V and 1 base at J, with 14 bases in the middle. As DNA, the CDR3 is TGTGCCAGCACCCCTGACTCGGCGTCCTACAATGAGCAGTTCTTC. Protein product: CASTPDSASYNEQFF.

The CDR3 protein is CASSPALGGSNEKLFF. CDR3 bases: TGTGCCAGCAGCCCCGCCCTAGGGGGATCTAATGAAAAACTGTTTTTT. The chain links TRBV9 to TRBJ1-4; a possible D gene is TRBD1 (6 bases). Germline V gene sequence: CDR1 SGDLS, CDR2 YYNGEE. Trimming stripped 4 bases from V and 3 bases from J, with 16 bases between. This CDR3 is 16 amino acids long.

This chain connects TRBV5-1 to TRBJ1-1; possibly TRBD1 for D (5 bases). Germline V lookup: CDR1 SGHRS, CDR2 YFSETQ. The CDR3 is 15 residues long. Trimming left V 4 bases short and J 3 bases short, with 16 bases between. The CDR3 bases are TGCGCCAGCAGCCGAAGCCTGGGGGGGGACACTGAAGCTTTCTTT. Amino acids: CASSRSLGGDTEAFF. Combining the CDR3 with reference TRBV5-1 and TRBJ1-1 gives the whole variable domain KAGVTQTPRYLIKTRGQQVTLSCSPISGHRSVSWYQQTPGQGLQFLFEYFSETQRNKGNFPGRFSGRQFSNSRSEMNVSTLELGDSALYLCASSRSLGGDTEAFFGQGTRLTVV.

This sequence joins TRBV2 and TRBJ1-1; D gene unclear. Germline V lookup: CDR1 SNHLY, CDR2 FYNNEI. The V and J ends lost 4 bases and 1 base respectively, with 4 bases between them. The CDR3 is 12 amino acids. The CDR3 spells CASSAWNTEAFF. CDR3 coding DNA: TGTGCCAGCAGTGCATGGAACACTGAAGCTTTCTTT.